Presented here are 13 T cell receptor beta chains from one specimen sequenced in a study of cytomegalovirus exposure and HLA in healthy donors. Use of 60 Vbeta and 13 Jbeta primers characterized the PCR. The method was immunoSEQ multiplex PCR; TCRdb's version includes in-frame clones alone and lacks a portion of them. The table records 90,000 to 120,000 clones, around three quarters of them present only once. Sequencing was performed on PBMCs. The receptors were sampled from a man aged 50-60 years in good health and CMV-seropositive.

The V gene is TRBV6-6, the J gene TRBJ2-3, with unresolved D. This CDR3 region has 15 residues. V shed 4 bases and J shed 2 bases, with 13 bases lying between them. CDR1 and CDR2 from the germline V gene are MNHNY and SVGAGI (reference sequence). As DNA, the CDR3 is TGTGCCAGCAGTTCTCCTGGCAGGCTCACAGATACGCAGTATTTT. This translates into CASSSPGRLTDTQYF.

The V and J genes are TRBV6-1 and TRBJ2-5; TRBD2 is a possible D gene (5 bases). Trimming pared 5 bases from V and 7 bases from J, leaving 14 bases between. This CDR3 spans 13 amino acids. Germline V gene lookup returns CDR1 MNHNS and CDR2 SASEGT. The CDR3 region is CASSFDIRGTQYF. CDR3 nucleotides: TGTGCCAGCAGTTTCGACATCCGGGGGACCCAGTACTTC.

This sequence joins TRBV10-2 and TRBJ1-2; no firm D call. Per the germline V gene, CDR1 is WSHSY and CDR2 is SAAADI. The CDR3 sequence is 18 residues long. V was pared by 0 bases and J by 1 base, with 18 bases between. As DNA, the CDR3 is TGCGCCAGCAGTGAGTCGAGAGGCAGCCTCCCAATTAACTATGGCTACACCTTC. Encoded protein: CASSESRGSLPINYGYTF.

V and J are TRBV11-2 and TRBJ1-1; tentative D call: TRBD1 (5 bases). V lost 5 bases to trimming and J lost 10 bases, with 23 bases between them. Germline CDR1 reads SGHAT; CDR2 reads FQNNGV. The length of the CDR3 is 15 residues. The CDR3 DNA follows: TGTGCCAGCAGCCCTTCGTTTGGGGGGAATAGAGGAGCTTTCTTT. It encodes CASSPSFGGNRGAFF. Filled out from reference TRBV11-2 and TRBJ1-1, the complete variable domain reads EAGVAQSPRYKIIEKRQSVAFWCNPISGHATLYWYQQILGQGPKLLIQFQNNGVVDDSQLPKDRFSAERLKGVDSTLKIQPAKLEDSAVYLCASSPSFGGNRGAFFGQGTRLTVV.

The genes are TRBV19 and TRBJ2-3; 7 nucleotides agree with TRBD2. V shed 4 bases, J shed 2 bases, and the junction held 12 bases outside the gene matches. The CDR3 runs to 17 residues. The V gene's germline CDR1 is LNHDA and CDR2 SQIVND (reference sequence). In DNA, the CDR3 is TGTGCCAGTAGTACCTATACCGGGGGGTCTTACACAGATACGCAGTATTTT. Encoded protein: CASSTYTGGSYTDTQYF.

The CDR3 DNA follows: TGTGCCAGCAGTTCGAGCGGGAGAGGATACGAGCAGTACTTC. Translating it yields CASSSSGRGYEQYF. The chain employs TRBV28 and TRBJ2-7, with 8 bases lining up with TRBD2. The germline V gene encodes CDR1 MDHEN and CDR2 SYDVKM. J lost 4 bases, V lost 4 bases, and 6 bases had no gene match. The CDR3 consists of 14 residues.

The rearrangement joins TRBV11-2 to TRBJ1-3, with D maybe TRBD1 (5 bases). The germline V gene encodes CDR1 SGHAT and CDR2 FQNNGV. V dropped 5 bases and J dropped 0 bases, with 17 bases sitting between them. The CDR3 has 17 amino acids. The CDR3 region is CASSPRLGQGSGNTIYF. As DNA, the CDR3 is TGTGCCAGCAGCCCCCGGCTGGGGCAGGGCTCTGGAAACACCATATATTTT.

The chain combines TRBV5-1 with TRBJ2-1, with TRBD2 matching 12 bases. V lost 7 bases, J lost 6 bases, and 8 bases stayed unmatched. The CDR3 sequence is 15 residues long. Germline lookup yields CDR1 SGHRS and CDR2 YFSETQ. The CDR3 DNA is TGCGCCAGCGGCCCGACTAGCGGGGGATTCAATGAGCAGTTCTTC. Protein sequence: CASGPTSGGFNEQFF.

The CDR3 here is CASRKIAGVAEQFF. For the CDR3, the DNA is TGCGCCAGCAGGAAAATAGCGGGAGTGGCTGAGCAGTTCTTC. The chain combines TRBV5-1 with TRBJ2-1; the match to TRBD2 covers 9 bases. J lost 9 bases, V lost 5 bases, and 9 bases had no gene match. The length of the CDR3 is 14 residues. Germline V lookup: CDR1 SGHRS, CDR2 YFSETQ.

J is TRBJ1-2 and V is TRBV18, with D perhaps TRBD1 (5 bases). CDR1 and CDR2 from the germline V gene are KGHSH and LQKENI. Trimming left V 6 bases short and J 3 bases short, with 11 bases between. The CDR3 totals 13 residues. CDR3 loop: CASSPSRDYGYTF. Here the CDR3 DNA reads TGTGCCAGCTCTCCCAGCAGGGACTATGGCTACACCTTC.

The V gene is TRBV30, the J gene TRBJ1-1; unclear D gene. V lost 2 bases, J lost 1 base, and 5 bases lay in between. CDR1 and CDR2 from the germline V gene are GTSNPN and SVGIG (reference sequence). The CDR3 consists of 12 residues. The CDR3 protein is CAWSQWNTEAFF. Written as DNA, the CDR3 is TGTGCCTGGAGTCAGTGGAACACTGAAGCTTTCTTT. Full variable domain (missing parts from reference TRBV30 and TRBJ1-1): SQTIHQWPATLVQPVGSPLSLECTVEGTSNPNLYWYRQAAGRGLQLLFYSVGIGQISSEVPQNLSASRPQDRQFILSSKKLLLSDSGFYLCAWSQWNTEAFFGQGTRLTVV.

This clone was counted a single time. This chain connects TRBV9 to TRBJ2-7; D is unclear. Germline V gene lookup returns CDR1 SGDLS and CDR2 YYNGEE. The CDR3 has 15 residues. V was trimmed by 1 base and J by 2 bases, leaving 13 bases between them. The CDR3 nucleotides are TGTGCCAGCAGCGTATACCCGAGACTCGCCTACGAGCAGTACTTC. The encoded protein is CASSVYPRLAYEQYF.

The chain is built from TRBV21-1 and TRBJ1-5; the table's D call, TRBD1, was not checked against the DNA. TRBV21-1 is designated a pseudogene. The CDR3 consists of 17 residues. CDR3 nucleotides: TGTGCCAGCAGCCCTCGGACAGGGCCAAGATGGAATCAGCCCCAGCATTTT. Residues: CASSPRTGPRWNQPQHF.